This entry is about one T cell receptor (beta chain). Its matching antigen is unknown. Germline loops: CDR1 SEHNR, CDR2 FQNEAQ (reference sequence). The CDR3 is 15 residues long. V gave up 8 bases and J gave up 3 bases; unmatched junction bases: 8. Free of recent acute infections or vaccinations, the donors were healthy HIV-negative adults. Several immunoSEQ plates held equal portions of the genomic DNA taken from each subset. Clones were read by immunoSEQ multiplex PCR, and TCRdb kept only the in-frame ones, dropping some. Of approximately 1.4 million clones detected, approximately 98% appear once; the ten largest clones hold roughly 0.42%. This entry is derived from a study of shared clonotypes between healthy human individuals. Study-wide findings and caveats: The small donor group covered limited genetic and exposure diversity. Relative to clonotypes present in all four donors, those not shared had lower generation probabilities.

The J gene is TRBJ2-3, the V gene TRBV7-9; 10 positions agree with TRBD1. Sequencing was performed on naive CD4+ T cells sorted from blood. Subset defined: CD45RA+ positively selected. The source of this sequence is a man aged 30-40 years in good health. CDR3 sequence reads: CASGRTGGGTDTQYF. The CDR3 nucleotides are TGTGCCAGCGGTCGGACAGGGGGAGGAACAGATACGCAGTATTTT.